This entry is about one T cell receptor beta chain. The antigen remains unidentified. The donors were members of the validation cohort comprising some 130 subjects, separate from the approximately 710-subject first cohort. Data came from immunoSEQ multiplex PCR; TCRdb stores just in-frame clones and leaves some out. Here the sample spans 150,000 to 200,000 clones, about 82% being singletons. This entry comes from a study of cytomegalovirus exposure and HLA in healthy donors. Overall study results and limits: Cytomegalovirus status, reportedly, was diagnosed with high specificity and sensitivity by the classifier. Most TCR sequences were rare, but some public TCRs occurred in many donors.

CDR3 size: 15 residues. In germline, CDR1 is LNHDA, CDR2 SQIVND (reference sequence). The V gene lost 3 bases and the J gene lost 7 bases, with 18 bases spanning the gap. The clonotype was recovered from a man younger than 45 in good health and CMV-seropositive. The chain carries TRBV19 and TRBJ2-5, with a tentative D call TRBD1 (7 bases). What was sequenced was PBMCs. CDR3 in DNA: TGTGCCAGTAGTATTACCGGGACAGAGGGGGGGACCCAGTACTTC. This sequence encodes CASSITGTEGGTQYF.